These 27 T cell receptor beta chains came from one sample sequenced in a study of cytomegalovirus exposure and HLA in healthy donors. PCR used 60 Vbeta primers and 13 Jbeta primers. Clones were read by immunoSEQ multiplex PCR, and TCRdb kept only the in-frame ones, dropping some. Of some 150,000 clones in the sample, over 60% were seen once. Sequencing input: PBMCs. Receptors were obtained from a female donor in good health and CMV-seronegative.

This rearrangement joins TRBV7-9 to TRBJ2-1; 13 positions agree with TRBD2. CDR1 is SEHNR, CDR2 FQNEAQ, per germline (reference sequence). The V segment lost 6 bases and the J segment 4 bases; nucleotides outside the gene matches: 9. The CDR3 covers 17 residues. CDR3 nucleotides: TGTGCCAGCAGTCTAGGACTAGCGGGGGCCGATTACAATGAGCAGTTCTTC. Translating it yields CASSLGLAGADYNEQFF.

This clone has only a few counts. The CDR3 DNA reads as TGTGCCAGCAGCCTCGGGACTTTCCAAGAGACCCAGTACTTC. It specifies CASSLGTFQETQYF. V is TRBV11-3 and J is TRBJ2-5; the D gene is possibly TRBD2 (6 bases). Trimming pared 5 bases from V and 1 base from J, leaving 11 bases between. CDR3 length: 14 amino acids. Germline-derived CDR1 and CDR2 are SGHNT and YENEEA.

CDR3 DNA: TGTGCCAGCAGCCTTGGACTAGCGGAGGCTATATACGAGCAGTACTTC. Amino acids: CASSLGLAEAIYEQYF. This chain links TRBV5-8 with TRBJ2-7; 10 bases fit TRBD2. J was trimmed by 4 bases and V by 4 bases; bases with no gene match: 11. The CDR3 totals 16 residues. Germline V gene sequence: CDR1 SGHTS, CDR2 YDEGEE.

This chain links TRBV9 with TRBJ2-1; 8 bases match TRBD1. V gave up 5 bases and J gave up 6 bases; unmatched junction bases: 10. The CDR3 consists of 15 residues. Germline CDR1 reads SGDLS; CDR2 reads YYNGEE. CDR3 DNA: TGTGCCAGCAGTGACCCAGGGGGCGCAGGCAATGAGCAGTTCTTC. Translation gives CASSDPGGAGNEQFF.

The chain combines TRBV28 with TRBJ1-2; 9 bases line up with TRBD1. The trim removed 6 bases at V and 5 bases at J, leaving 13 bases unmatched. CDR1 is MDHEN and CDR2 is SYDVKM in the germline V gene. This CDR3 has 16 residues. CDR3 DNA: TGTGCCAGCAGGGCGCCTTACACAGGGGGCGGGTATGGCTACACCTTC. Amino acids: CASRAPYTGGGYGYTF.

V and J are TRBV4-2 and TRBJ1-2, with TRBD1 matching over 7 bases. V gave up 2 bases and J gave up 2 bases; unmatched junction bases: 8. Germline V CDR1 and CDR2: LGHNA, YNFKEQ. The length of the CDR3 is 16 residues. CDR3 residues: CASSQPPGTANYGYTF. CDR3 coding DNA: TGTGCCAGCAGCCAACCGCCCGGGACAGCAAACTATGGCTACACCTTC.

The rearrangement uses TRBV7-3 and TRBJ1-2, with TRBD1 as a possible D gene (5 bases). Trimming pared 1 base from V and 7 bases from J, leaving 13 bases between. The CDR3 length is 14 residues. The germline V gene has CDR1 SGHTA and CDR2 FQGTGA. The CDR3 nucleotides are TGTGCCAGCAGCTTAAGGCAGGGTGGCGGTGGCTACACCTTC. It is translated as CASSLRQGGGGYTF. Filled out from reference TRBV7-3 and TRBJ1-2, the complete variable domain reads GAGVSQTPSNKVTEKGKYVELRCDPISGHTALYWYRQSLGQGPEFLIYFQGTGAADDSGLPNDRFFAVRPEGSVSTLKIQRTERGDSAVYLCASSLRQGGGGYTFGSGTRLTVV.

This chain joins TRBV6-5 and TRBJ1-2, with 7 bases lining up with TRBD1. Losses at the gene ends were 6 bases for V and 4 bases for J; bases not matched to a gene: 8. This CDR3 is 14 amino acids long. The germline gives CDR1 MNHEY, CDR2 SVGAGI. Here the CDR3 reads CASRLLRGPYGYTF. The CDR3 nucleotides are TGTGCCAGCAGATTACTGAGGGGGCCCTATGGCTACACCTTC.

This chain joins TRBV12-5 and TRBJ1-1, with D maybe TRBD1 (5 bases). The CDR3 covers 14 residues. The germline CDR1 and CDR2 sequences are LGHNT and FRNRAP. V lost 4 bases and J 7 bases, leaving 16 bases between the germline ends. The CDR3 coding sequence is TGTGCTAGTGGTTCGGTGTCCAGGGTTAATGAAGCTTTCTTT. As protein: CASGSVSRVNEAFF.

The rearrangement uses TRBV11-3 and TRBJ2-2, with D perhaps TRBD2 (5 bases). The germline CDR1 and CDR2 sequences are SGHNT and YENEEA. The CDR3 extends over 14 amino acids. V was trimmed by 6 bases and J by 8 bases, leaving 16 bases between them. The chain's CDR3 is CASRLGERVGELFF. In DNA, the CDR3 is TGTGCCAGCAGGTTGGGAGAAAGAGTGGGGGAGCTGTTTTTT.

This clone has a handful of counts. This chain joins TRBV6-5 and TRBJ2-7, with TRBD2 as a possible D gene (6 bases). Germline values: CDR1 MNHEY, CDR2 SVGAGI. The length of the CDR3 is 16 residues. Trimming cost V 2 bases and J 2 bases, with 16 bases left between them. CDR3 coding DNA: TGTGCCAGCAGTTACGCTGGGGGGAATTCGGCCTACGAGCAGTACTTC. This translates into CASSYAGGNSAYEQYF.

The CDR3 is CASSQEARREFDYEQYF. CDR3 coding DNA: TGCGCCAGCAGCCAAGAGGCGCGGCGGGAATTCGACTACGAGCAGTACTTC. The chain has TRBV4-3 and TRBJ2-7, with D possibly TRBD2 on 6 matching bases. The CDR3 has 17 amino acids. Germline V CDR1 and CDR2: LGHNA, YSLEER. Trimming took 0 bases from V and 3 from J, leaving 18 bases between them.

The CDR3 nucleotides are TGTGCCAGCAGCTTCTTTGAATCAGTCTACGAGCAGTACTTC. Translation: CASSFFESVYEQYF. This chain uses TRBV7-9 with TRBJ2-7, with no clear D. The CDR3 covers 14 residues. Between the trimmed V and J ends, which lost 3 bases and 3 bases, there was a span of 12 bases. Germline V lookup: CDR1 SEHNR, CDR2 FQNEAQ (reference sequence). Supplemented by reference TRBV7-9 and TRBJ2-7, the full variable domain reads DTGVSQNPRHKITKRGQNVTFRCDPISEHNRLYWYRQTLGQGPEFLTYFQNEAQLEKSRLLSDRFSAERPKGSFSTLEIQRTEQGDSAMYLCASSFFESVYEQYFGPGTRLTVT.

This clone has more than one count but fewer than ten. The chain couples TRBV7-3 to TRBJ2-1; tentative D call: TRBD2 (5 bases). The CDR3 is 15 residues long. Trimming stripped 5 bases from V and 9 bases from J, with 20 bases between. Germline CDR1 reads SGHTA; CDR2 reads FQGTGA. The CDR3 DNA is TGTGCCAGCAGCCCCGGGTCTACGAGCAGCGGTGAGCAGTTCTTC. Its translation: CASSPGSTSSGEQFF.

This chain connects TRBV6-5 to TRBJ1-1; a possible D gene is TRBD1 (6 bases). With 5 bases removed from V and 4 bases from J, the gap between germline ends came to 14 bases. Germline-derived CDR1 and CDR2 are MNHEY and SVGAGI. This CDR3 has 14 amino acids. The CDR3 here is CASSRQETLTEAFF. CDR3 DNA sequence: TGTGCCAGCAGTCGACAGGAAACCCTCACTGAAGCTTTCTTT.

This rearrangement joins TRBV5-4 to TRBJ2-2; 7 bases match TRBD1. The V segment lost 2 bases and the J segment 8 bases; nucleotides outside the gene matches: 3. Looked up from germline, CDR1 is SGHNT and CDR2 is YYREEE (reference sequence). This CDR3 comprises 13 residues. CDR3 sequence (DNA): TGTGCCAGCAGCTTAGGGGGCAGTGGGGAGCTGTTTTTT. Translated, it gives CASSLGGSGELFF.

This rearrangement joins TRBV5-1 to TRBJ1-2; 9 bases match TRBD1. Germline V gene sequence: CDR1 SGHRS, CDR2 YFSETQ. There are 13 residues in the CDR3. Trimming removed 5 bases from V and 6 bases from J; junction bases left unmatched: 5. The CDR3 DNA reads TGCGCCAGCAGGCCGGGGACAGGGAATGGCTACACCTTC. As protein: CASRPGTGNGYTF.

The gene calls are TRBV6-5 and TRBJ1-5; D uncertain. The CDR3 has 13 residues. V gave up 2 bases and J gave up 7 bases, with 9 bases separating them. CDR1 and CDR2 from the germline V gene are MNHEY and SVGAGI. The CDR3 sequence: CASSYGERQPQHF. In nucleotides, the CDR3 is TGTGCCAGCAGTTACGGGGAGAGGCAGCCCCAGCATTTT.

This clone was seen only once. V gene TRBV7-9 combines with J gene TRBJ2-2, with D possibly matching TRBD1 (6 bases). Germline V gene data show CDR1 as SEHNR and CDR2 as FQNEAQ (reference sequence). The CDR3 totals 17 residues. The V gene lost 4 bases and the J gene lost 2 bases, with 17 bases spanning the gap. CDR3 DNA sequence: TGTGCCAGCAGCTCGGTATGGGGGACACTAAACACCGGGGAGCTGTTTTTT. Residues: CASSSVWGTLNTGELFF.

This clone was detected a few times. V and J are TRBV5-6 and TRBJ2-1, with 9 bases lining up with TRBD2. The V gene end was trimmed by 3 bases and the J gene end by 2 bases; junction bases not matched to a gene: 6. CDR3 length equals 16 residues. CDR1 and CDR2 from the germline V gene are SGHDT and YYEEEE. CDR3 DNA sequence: TGTGCCAGCAGCTGGACGAGGACTAGCGCCTACAATGAGCAGTTCTTC. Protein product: CASSWTRTSAYNEQFF.

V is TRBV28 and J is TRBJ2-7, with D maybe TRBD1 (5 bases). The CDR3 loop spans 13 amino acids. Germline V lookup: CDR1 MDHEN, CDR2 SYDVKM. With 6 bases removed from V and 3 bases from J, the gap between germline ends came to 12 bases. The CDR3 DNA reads TGTGCCAGCAGGGAGCAGGGTAACTACGAGCAGTACTTC. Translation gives CASREQGNYEQYF. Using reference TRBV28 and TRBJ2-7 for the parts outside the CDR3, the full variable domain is DVKVTQSSRYLVKRTGEKVFLECVQDMDHENMFWYRQDPGLGLRLIYFSYDVKMKEKGDIPEGYSVSREKKERFSLILESASTNQTSMYLCASREQGNYEQYFGPGTRLTVT.

The CDR3 coding sequence is TGTGCCAGCAGCCCGGGACTAGCGGGGGTGACGCCAGAGACCCAGTACTTC. It is translated as CASSPGLAGVTPETQYF. The chain carries TRBV9 and TRBJ2-5; 14 bases agree with TRBD2. CDR1 is SGDLS and CDR2 is YYNGEE in the germline V gene. Trimming at V came to 4 bases and at J to 4 bases, leaving 9 bases not matched to a gene. This CDR3 spans 17 amino acids.

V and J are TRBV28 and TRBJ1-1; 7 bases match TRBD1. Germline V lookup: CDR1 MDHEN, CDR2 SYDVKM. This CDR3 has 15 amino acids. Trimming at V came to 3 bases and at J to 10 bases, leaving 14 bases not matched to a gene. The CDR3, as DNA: TGTGCCAGCAGTTTCGGCGACAGGGCCTTTATGGGAGCTTTCTTT. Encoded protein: CASSFGDRAFMGAFF.

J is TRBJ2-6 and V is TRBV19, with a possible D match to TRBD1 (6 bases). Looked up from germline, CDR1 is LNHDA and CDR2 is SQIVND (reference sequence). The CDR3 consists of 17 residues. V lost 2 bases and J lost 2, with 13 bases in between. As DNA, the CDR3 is TGTGCCAGTAGTATAAACAGGGTCGGTCCTGGGGCCAACGTCCTGACTTTC. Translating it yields CASSINRVGPGANVLTF.

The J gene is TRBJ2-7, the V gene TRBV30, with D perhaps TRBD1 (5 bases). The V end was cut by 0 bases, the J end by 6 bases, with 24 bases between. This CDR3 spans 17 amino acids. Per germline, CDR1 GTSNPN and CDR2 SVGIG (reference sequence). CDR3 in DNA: TGTGCCTGGAGTGTCGGCAGGATCCACCTCTTTGGGGCCGAGCAGTACTTC. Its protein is CAWSVGRIHLFGAEQYF.

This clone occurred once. CDR3 sequence (DNA): TGCGCCAGCAGCCAAGTTGGGGGCCCGATTGGCTACACCTTC. Amino acids: CASSQVGGPIGYTF. This chain uses TRBV4-3 with TRBJ1-2, with a possible D match to TRBD1 (6 bases). V was shortened by 1 base and J by 7 bases, with 13 bases between the two germline ends. The CDR3 totals 14 residues. In germline, CDR1 is LGHNA, CDR2 YSLEER.

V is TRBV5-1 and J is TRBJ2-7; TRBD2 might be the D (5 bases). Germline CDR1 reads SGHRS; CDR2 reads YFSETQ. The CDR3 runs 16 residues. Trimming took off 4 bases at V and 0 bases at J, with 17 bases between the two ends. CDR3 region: CASSPQGGGSSYEQYF. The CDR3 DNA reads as TGCGCCAGCAGCCCCCAAGGAGGTGGGAGCTCCTACGAGCAGTACTTC.